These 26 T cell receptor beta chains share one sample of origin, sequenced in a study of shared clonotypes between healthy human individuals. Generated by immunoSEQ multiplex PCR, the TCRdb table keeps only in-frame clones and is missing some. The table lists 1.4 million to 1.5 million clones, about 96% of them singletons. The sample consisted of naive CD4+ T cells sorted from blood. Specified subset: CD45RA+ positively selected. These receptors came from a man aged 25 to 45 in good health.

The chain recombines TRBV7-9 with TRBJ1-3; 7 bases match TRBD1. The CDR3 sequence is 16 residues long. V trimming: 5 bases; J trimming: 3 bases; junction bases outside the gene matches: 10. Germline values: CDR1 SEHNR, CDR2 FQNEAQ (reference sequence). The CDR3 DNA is TGTGCCAGCAGCCCTACGAGGGGGCTAAATGGAAACACCATATATTTT. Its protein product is CASSPTRGLNGNTIYF.

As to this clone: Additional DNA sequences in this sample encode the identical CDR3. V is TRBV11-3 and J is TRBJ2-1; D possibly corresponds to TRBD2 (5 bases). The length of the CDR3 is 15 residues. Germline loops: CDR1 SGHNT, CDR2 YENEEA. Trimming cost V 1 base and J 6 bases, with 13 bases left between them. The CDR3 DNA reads TGTGCCAGCAGCTTAGGAGGGTCTCGTGGCAATGAGCAGTTCTTC. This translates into CASSLGGSRGNEQFF.

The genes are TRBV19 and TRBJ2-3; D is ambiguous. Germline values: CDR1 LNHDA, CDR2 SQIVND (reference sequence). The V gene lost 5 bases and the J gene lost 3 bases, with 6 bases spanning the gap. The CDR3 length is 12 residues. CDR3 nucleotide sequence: TGTGCCAGTAGTTCAGAGACAGATACGCAGTATTTT. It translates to CASSSETDTQYF. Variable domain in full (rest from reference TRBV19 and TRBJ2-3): DGGITQSPKYLFRKEGQNVTLSCEQNLNHDAMYWYRQDPGQGLRLIYYSQIVNDFQKGDIAEGYSVSREKKESFPLTVTSAQKNPTAFYLCASSSETDTQYFGPGTRLTVL.

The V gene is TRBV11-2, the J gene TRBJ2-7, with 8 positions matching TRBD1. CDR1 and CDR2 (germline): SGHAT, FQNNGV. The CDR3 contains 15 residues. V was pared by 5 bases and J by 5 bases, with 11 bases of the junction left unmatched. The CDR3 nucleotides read TGTGCCAGCAGCCCCACCGGACTGACAGGGGACGAGCAGTACTTC. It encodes CASSPTGLTGDEQYF.

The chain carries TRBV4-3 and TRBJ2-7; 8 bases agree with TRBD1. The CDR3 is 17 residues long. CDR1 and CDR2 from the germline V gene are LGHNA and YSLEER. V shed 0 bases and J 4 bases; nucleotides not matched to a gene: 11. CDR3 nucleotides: TGCGCCAGCAGCCAAGAGAGTGGGACAGGATGGGGGTACGAGCAGTACTTC. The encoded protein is CASSQESGTGWGYEQYF.

The CDR3 nucleotides read TGCGCCAGCAGCCAGGACTTCAGGGGGCCCCCAGATACGCAGTATTTT. This translates into CASSQDFRGPPDTQYF. The rearrangement uses TRBV4-1 and TRBJ2-3, with 8 bases aligning to TRBD1. The CDR3 loop spans 16 amino acids. Germline-derived CDR1 and CDR2 are MGHRA and YSYEKL. Trimming took 3 bases from V and 4 from J; bases not matched to a gene: 9.

The CDR3 region is CASSGRAERSYNEQFF. DNA of the CDR3: TGTGCCAGCAGTGGCCGAGCGGAACGCTCCTACAATGAGCAGTTCTTC. The chain is built from TRBV6-6 and TRBJ2-1, with TRBD2 as a possible D gene (5 bases). Trimming took 5 bases from V and 0 from J, leaving 14 bases between them. CDR1 and CDR2 from the germline V gene are MNHNY and SVGAGI (reference sequence). This CDR3 spans 16 amino acids.

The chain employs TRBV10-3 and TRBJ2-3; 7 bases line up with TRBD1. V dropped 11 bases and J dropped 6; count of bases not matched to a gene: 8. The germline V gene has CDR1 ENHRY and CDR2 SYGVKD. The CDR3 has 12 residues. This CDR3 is CASRGSGDTQYF. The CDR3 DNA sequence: TGTGCCTCCAGGGGGTCGGGGGATACGCAGTATTTT.

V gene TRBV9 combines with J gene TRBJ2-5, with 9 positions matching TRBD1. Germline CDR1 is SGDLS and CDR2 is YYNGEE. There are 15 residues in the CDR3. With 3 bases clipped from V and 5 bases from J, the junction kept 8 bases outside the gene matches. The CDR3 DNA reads TGTGCCAGCAGCGAGGGACAGGGTGTAGTCGAGACCCAGTACTTC. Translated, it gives CASSEGQGVVETQYF.

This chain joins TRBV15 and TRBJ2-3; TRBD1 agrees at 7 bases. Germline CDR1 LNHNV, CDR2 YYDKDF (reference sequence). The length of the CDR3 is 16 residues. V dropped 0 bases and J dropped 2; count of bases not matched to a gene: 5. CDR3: CATSREDRFNTDTQYF. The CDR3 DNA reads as TGTGCCACCAGCAGAGAGGACAGGTTTAACACAGATACGCAGTATTTT.

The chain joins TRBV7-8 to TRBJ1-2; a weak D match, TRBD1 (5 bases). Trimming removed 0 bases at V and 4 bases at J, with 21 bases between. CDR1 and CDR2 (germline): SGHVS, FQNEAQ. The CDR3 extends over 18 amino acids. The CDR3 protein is CASSLALTGAKELYGYTF. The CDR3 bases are TGTGCCAGCAGCTTAGCTTTAACTGGGGCGAAAGAGCTCTATGGCTACACCTTC.

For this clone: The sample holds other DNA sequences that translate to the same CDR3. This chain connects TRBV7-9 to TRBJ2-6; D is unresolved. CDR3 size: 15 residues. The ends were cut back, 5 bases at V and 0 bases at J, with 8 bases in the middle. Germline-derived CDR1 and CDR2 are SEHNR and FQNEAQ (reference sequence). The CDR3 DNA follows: TGTGCCAGCAGCCTTGGCCGCTCTGGGGCCAACGTCCTGACTTTC. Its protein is CASSLGRSGANVLTF.

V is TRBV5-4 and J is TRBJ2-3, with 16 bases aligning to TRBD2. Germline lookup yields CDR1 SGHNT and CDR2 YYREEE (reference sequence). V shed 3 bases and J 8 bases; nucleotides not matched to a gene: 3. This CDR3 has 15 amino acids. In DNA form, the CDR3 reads TGTGCCAGCAGCTGGGGACTAGCGGGAGGGGGTACGCAGTATTTT. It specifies CASSWGLAGGGTQYF.

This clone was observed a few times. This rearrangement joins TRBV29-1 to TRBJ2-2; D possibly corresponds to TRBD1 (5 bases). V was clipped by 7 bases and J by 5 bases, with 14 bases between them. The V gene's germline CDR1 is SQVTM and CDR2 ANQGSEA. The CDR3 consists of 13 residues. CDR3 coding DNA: TGCAGCGCCAGGGCCCGATTGACCGGGGAGCTGTTTTTT. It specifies CSARARLTGELFF.

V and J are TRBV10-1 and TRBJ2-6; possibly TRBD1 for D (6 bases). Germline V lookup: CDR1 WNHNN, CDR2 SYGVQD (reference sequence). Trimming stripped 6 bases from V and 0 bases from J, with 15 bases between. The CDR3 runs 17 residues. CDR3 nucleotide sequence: TGCGCCAGCAGACTCAGGGGATTACCCTCTGGGGCCAACGTCCTGACTTTC. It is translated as CASRLRGLPSGANVLTF.

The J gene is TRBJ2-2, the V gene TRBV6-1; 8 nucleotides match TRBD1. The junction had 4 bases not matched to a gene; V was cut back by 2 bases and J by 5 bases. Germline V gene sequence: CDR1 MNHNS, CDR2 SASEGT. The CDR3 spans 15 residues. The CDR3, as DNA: TGTGCCAGCAGTGAAAAGAACAGGGGGACCGGGGAGCTGTTTTTT. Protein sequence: CASSEKNRGTGELFF.

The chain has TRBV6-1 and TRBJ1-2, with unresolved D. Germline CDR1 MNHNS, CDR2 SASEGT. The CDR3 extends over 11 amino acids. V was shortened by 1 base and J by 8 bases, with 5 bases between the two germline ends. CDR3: CASSEVGGYTF. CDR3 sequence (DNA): TGTGCCAGCAGTGAAGTTGGGGGCTACACCTTC.

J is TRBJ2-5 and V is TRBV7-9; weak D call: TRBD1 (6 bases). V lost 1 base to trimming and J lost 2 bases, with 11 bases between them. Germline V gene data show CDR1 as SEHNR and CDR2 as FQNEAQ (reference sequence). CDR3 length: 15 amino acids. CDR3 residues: CASSLGQEIQETQYF. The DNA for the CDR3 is TGTGCCAGCAGCTTAGGACAGGAAATACAAGAGACCCAGTACTTC.

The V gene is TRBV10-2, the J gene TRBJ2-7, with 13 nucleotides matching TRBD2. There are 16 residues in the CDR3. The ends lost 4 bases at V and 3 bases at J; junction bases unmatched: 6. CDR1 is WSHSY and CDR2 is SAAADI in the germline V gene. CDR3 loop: CASSGTGLAGFYEQYF. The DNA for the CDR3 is TGCGCCAGCAGTGGGACGGGACTAGCGGGATTCTACGAGCAGTACTTC.

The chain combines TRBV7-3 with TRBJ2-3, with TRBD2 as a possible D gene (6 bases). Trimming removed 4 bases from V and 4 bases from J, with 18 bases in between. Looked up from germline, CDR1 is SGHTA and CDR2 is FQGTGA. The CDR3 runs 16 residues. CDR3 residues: CASSSIAGSNADTQYF. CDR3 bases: TGTGCCAGCAGCTCGATTGCCGGGAGTAACGCAGATACGCAGTATTTT.

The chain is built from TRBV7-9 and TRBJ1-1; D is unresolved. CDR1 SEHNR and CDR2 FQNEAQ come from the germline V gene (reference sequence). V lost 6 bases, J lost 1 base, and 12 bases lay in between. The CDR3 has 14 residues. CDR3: CASRGAWENTEAFF. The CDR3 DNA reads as TGTGCCAGCAGAGGCGCCTGGGAGAACACTGAAGCTTTCTTT.

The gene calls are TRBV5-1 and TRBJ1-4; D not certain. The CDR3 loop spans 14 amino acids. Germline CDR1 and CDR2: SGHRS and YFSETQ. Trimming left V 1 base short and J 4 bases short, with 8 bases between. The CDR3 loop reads CASSLNDLNEKLFF. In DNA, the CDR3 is TGCGCCAGCAGCTTGAACGACCTTAATGAAAAACTGTTTTTT.

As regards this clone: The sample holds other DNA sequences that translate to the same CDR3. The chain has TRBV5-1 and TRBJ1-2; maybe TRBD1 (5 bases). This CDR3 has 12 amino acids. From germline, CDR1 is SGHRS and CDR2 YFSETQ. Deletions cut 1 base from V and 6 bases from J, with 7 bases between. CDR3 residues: CASSLSGDGYTF. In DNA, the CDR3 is TGCGCCAGCAGCTTGTCGGGGGATGGCTACACCTTC.

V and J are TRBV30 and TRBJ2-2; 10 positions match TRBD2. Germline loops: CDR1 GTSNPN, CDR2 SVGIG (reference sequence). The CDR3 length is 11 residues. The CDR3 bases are TGTGCTAGCGGGAGGACCGGGGAGCTGTTTTTT. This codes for CASGRTGELFF.

CDR3 in DNA: TGTGCCAGCAGCAAACTAGCGGGAGGCGATACCGGGGAGCTGTTTTTT. Residues: CASSKLAGGDTGELFF. The V call is TRBV14, the J call TRBJ2-2, with TRBD2 identical over 12 bases. Per germline, CDR1 SGHDN and CDR2 FVKESK. The V gene end was trimmed by 5 bases and the J gene end by 5 bases; junction bases not matched to a gene: 6. This CDR3 has 16 residues.

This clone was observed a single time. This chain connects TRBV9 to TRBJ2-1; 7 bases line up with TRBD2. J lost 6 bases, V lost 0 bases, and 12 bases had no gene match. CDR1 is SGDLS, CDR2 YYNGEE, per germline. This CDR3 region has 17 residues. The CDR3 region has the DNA TGTGCCAGCAGCGTAGCCCCGCGCTCGGGAGGCGGCAATGAGCAGTTCTTC. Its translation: CASSVAPRSGGGNEQFF.